These 32 T cell receptor beta chains were all obtained from the same sample, sequenced in a study of T cells after posttransplantation cyclophosphamide. Busulfan-fludarabine conditioning, marrow transplant, and cyclophosphamide on days +3 and +4 were administered. The table came from immunoSEQ multiplex PCR; TCRdb's copy has only in-frame clones and leaves some out. Of 11,000 or so clones in the sample, about four fifths were seen once. The sequencing used PBMCs, collected after allogeneic stem cell transplant with posttransplant cyclophosphamide. Source of these receptors: a female patient between 50 and 59 years old who received an allogeneic stem cell transplant from a related donor, was CMV-positive, and had no GVHD. The T cells may partly be graft donor cells.

In this sample, this clone turned up a few times. The gene calls are TRBV6-1 and TRBJ1-1; D ambiguous. The V end lost 5 bases, the J end lost 4 bases, and 8 bases lay between the germline ends. This CDR3 spans 12 amino acids. Germline values: CDR1 MNHNS, CDR2 SASEGT. CDR3 sequence reads: CASSSRGTEAFF. CDR3 sequence (DNA): TGTGCCAGCAGTAGTAGAGGCACTGAAGCTTTCTTT.

This clone was observed a few times. The rearrangement uses TRBV2 and TRBJ2-3; the match to TRBD1 covers 11 bases. This CDR3 region has 15 residues. From germline, CDR1 is SNHLY and CDR2 FYNNEI. Trimming cost V 7 bases and J 0 bases; bases outside gene matches: 3. In nucleotides, the CDR3 is TGTGCCAGCAACGGACAGGGGGCTAGCACAGATACGCAGTATTTT. Protein: CASNGQGASTDTQYF.

The rearrangement joins TRBV7-2 to TRBJ2-3; 11 bases agree with TRBD2. The CDR3 is made up of 19 amino acids. The germline V gene encodes CDR1 SGHTA and CDR2 FQGNSA. J was trimmed by 4 bases and V by 4 bases; bases with no gene match: 16. CDR3 in amino acids: CASSWITGLAVRSSDTQYF. CDR3 bases: TGTGCCAGCAGCTGGATAACGGGACTAGCGGTTCGAAGTTCAGATACGCAGTATTTT.

This clone was seen only a few times. Written as DNA, the CDR3 is TGTGCCACCTGGACAGGAGATAGCAATCAGCCCCAGCATTTT. It encodes CATWTGDSNQPQHF. The gene calls are TRBV10-3 and TRBJ1-5; 7 nucleotides match TRBD1. V dropped 10 bases and J dropped 0; count of bases not matched to a gene: 6. Germline CDR1 is ENHRY and CDR2 is SYGVKD. CDR3 length: 14 residues.

J is TRBJ2-3 and V is TRBV7-2, with TRBD2 matching 11 bases. This CDR3 is 18 amino acids long. The germline CDR1 and CDR2 sequences are SGHTA and FQGNSA. Losses at the gene ends were 0 bases for V and 4 bases for J; bases not matched to a gene: 9. The DNA for the CDR3 is TGTGCCAGCAGCTTAGCGGTGGTAGCGGGGGGGCTCCCAGATACGCAGTATTTT. Its translation is CASSLAVVAGGLPDTQYF.

The chain employs TRBV6-5 and TRBJ2-2; 7 nucleotides align to TRBD1. The CDR3 spans 15 residues. Unmatched junction bases numbered 7, after V lost 4 bases and J lost 5 bases. Per the germline V gene, CDR1 is MNHEY and CDR2 is SVGAGI. This chain's CDR3 is CASSSNRGRTGELFF. For the CDR3, the DNA is TGTGCCAGCAGTTCAAACAGGGGAAGAACCGGGGAGCTGTTTTTT.

This chain connects TRBV6-1 to TRBJ1-1; D is perhaps TRBD1 (6 bases). Trimming removed 4 bases at V and 7 bases at J, with 10 bases between. Germline CDR1 MNHNS, CDR2 SASEGT. The length of the CDR3 is 12 residues. CDR3 in amino acids: CASSVTGNEAFF. The CDR3 nucleotides read TGTGCCAGCAGTGTGACAGGAAATGAAGCTTTCTTT.

This chain uses TRBV10-3 with TRBJ2-7, with 10 bases fitting TRBD2. The V segment lost 3 bases and the J segment 6 bases; nucleotides outside the gene matches: 5. Germline CDR1 is ENHRY and CDR2 is SYGVKD. This CDR3 has 14 amino acids. The chain's CDR3 is CAISDLAGASEQYF. The CDR3 nucleotides are TGTGCCATCAGTGATCTAGCGGGGGCCTCCGAGCAGTACTTC.

The chain's CDR3 is CASSLSLGQGANTGELFF. In DNA, the CDR3 is TGTGCCAGCAGCTTGTCCCTAGGACAGGGGGCGAACACCGGGGAGCTGTTTTTT. V gene TRBV5-5 combines with J gene TRBJ2-2, with 10 positions matching TRBD1. Losses at the gene ends were 1 base for V and 0 bases for J; bases not matched to a gene: 6. The V gene's germline CDR1 is SGHKS and CDR2 YYEKEE (reference sequence). The CDR3 extends over 18 amino acids.

This clone was counted only a few times. The CDR3 here is CASRDDRVSGNTIYF. The CDR3 nucleotides are TGTGCCAGCAGGGATGACAGGGTCTCTGGAAACACCATATATTTT. This chain connects TRBV6-1 to TRBJ1-3; 7 bases are shared with TRBD1. The CDR3 consists of 15 residues. The germline CDR1 and CDR2 sequences are MNHNS and SASEGT. The V segment lost 6 bases and the J segment 0 bases; nucleotides outside the gene matches: 5.

The chain joins TRBV9 to TRBJ2-3, with 9 positions matching TRBD2. Trimming cost V 3 bases and J 4 bases; bases outside gene matches: 9. Per the germline V gene, CDR1 is SGDLS and CDR2 is YYNGEE. CDR3 length equals 16 residues. CDR3 sequence: CASSATGTSLSDTQYF. The CDR3 DNA sequence: TGTGCCAGCAGCGCAACCGGGACTAGCCTTTCAGATACGCAGTATTTT.

This clone has just a few counts. This chain joins TRBV7-2 and TRBJ1-4, with TRBD1 identical over 9 bases. Germline CDR1 SGHTA, CDR2 FQGNSA. The V segment lost 5 bases and the J segment 8 bases; nucleotides outside the gene matches: 9. This CDR3 is built from 15 residues. The CDR3 protein is CASSIYRGQGEKLFF. CDR3 sequence (DNA): TGTGCCAGCAGCATCTACAGGGGGCAAGGGGAAAAACTGTTTTTT.

The chain joins TRBV19 to TRBJ2-3; TRBD2 matches at 7 bases. V dropped 10 bases and J dropped 4; count of bases not matched to a gene: 8. Per germline, CDR1 LNHDA and CDR2 SQIVND (reference sequence). The CDR3 contains 13 residues. This CDR3 reads CATGLVVSDTQYF. The CDR3 DNA reads TGTGCCACTGGACTAGTGGTATCAGATACGCAGTATTTT.

CDR3 in DNA: TGTGCCAGCAGCTGGACCGGGCTAGCGGTCGATACGCAGTATTTT. This sequence encodes CASSWTGLAVDTQYF. This chain connects TRBV7-9 to TRBJ2-3; TRBD2 agrees at 7 bases. The CDR3 loop spans 15 amino acids. Trimming at V came to 4 bases and at J to 6 bases, leaving 10 bases not matched to a gene. CDR1 and CDR2 (germline): SEHNR, FQNEAQ (reference sequence). Using reference TRBV7-9 and TRBJ2-3 for the parts outside the CDR3, the full variable domain is DTGVSQNPRHKITKRGQNVTFRCDPISEHNRLYWYRQTLGQGPEFLTYFQNEAQLEKSRLLSDRFSAERPKGSFSTLEIQRTEQGDSAMYLCASSWTGLAVDTQYFGPGTRLTVL.

The genes are TRBV10-3 and TRBJ2-7; 10 bases match TRBD1. J gave up 3 bases and V 6 bases, and 5 bases lay outside the gene matches. The germline gives CDR1 ENHRY, CDR2 SYGVKD. The CDR3 is made up of 14 amino acids. CDR3 sequence (DNA): TGTGCCATCAGAGGGACAGGGGCTAACTACGAGCAGTACTTC. This gives the protein CAIRGTGANYEQYF.

The V gene is TRBV6-1, the J gene TRBJ2-1, with TRBD1 matching 11 bases. CDR1 and CDR2 (germline): MNHNS, SASEGT. The CDR3 runs to 15 residues. V was pared by 8 bases and J by 8 bases, with 11 bases of the junction left unmatched. CDR3 protein: CASLSSGTGGDEQFF. The CDR3 DNA is TGTGCCAGCCTAAGTTCCGGGACAGGGGGGGATGAGCAGTTCTTC.

This sequence joins TRBV13 and TRBJ2-7, with 9 bases that match TRBD1. The CDR3 contains 15 residues. Trimming took 5 bases from V and 6 from J; bases not matched to a gene: 11. CDR1 and CDR2 (germline): PRHDT, FYEKMQ (reference sequence). The CDR3 reads CASSTGQGKRGEQYF. CDR3 nucleotides: TGTGCCAGCAGCACGGGACAGGGAAAAAGGGGCGAGCAGTACTTC.

V and J are TRBV19 and TRBJ1-2; a weak D match, TRBD1 (5 bases). V lost 6 bases to trimming and J lost 3 bases, with 11 bases between them. Germline CDR1 is LNHDA and CDR2 is SQIVND (reference sequence). This CDR3 comprises 13 residues. CDR3 coding DNA: TGTGCCAGTAGAGCAGGGCGCGACTATGGCTACACCTTC. Protein: CASRAGRDYGYTF. Using reference TRBV19 and TRBJ1-2 for the parts outside the CDR3, the full variable domain is DGGITQSPKYLFRKEGQNVTLSCEQNLNHDAMYWYRQDPGQGLRLIYYSQIVNDFQKGDIAEGYSVSREKKESFPLTVTSAQKNPTAFYLCASRAGRDYGYTFGSGTRLTVV.

The chain couples TRBV7-8 to TRBJ2-5, with 7 bases matching TRBD1. The J call may be in error: the DNA end matches TRBJ2-7 better. The CDR3 extends over 16 amino acids. The germline gives CDR1 SGHVS, CDR2 FQNEAQ. CDR3 residues: CASSPVDTQGKYEQYF. The CDR3 region has the DNA TGTGCCAGCAGCCCCGTCGATACACAGGGGAAGTACGAGCAGTACTTC.

This sequence joins TRBV6-1 and TRBJ1-1; D gene unclear. With 5 bases removed from V and 5 bases from J, the gap between germline ends came to 9 bases. The CDR3 contains 12 residues. Per germline, CDR1 MNHNS and CDR2 SASEGT. In nucleotides, the CDR3 is TGTGCCAGCAGTCGTTCGTTTACTGAAGCTTTCTTT. Translating gives CASSRSFTEAFF.

The chain recombines TRBV5-4 with TRBJ1-4; TRBD1 agrees at 8 bases. The germline V gene has CDR1 SGHNT and CDR2 YYREEE (reference sequence). The CDR3 sequence is 19 residues long. J was trimmed by 2 bases and V by 0 bases; bases with no gene match: 12. The CDR3 sequence is CASSLGAGGPYRTNEKLFF. CDR3 coding DNA: TGTGCCAGCAGCTTGGGGGCAGGGGGCCCTTACAGGACTAATGAAAAACTGTTTTTT.

The chain has TRBV4-2 and TRBJ2-3, with 13 bases aligning to TRBD2. The CDR3 extends over 18 amino acids. J lost 1 base, V lost 5 bases, and 9 bases had no gene match. CDR1 is LGHNA, CDR2 YNFKEQ, per germline. This chain's CDR3 is CASSTILAGGTGTDTQYF. CDR3 nucleotides: TGTGCCAGCAGCACAATACTAGCGGGGGGGACGGGCACAGATACGCAGTATTTT.

This clone was detected a few times. CDR3 DNA sequence: TGTGCCAGTCGTTCCCTAGTGGGTGACGAGCAGTACTTC. It codes for CASRSLVGDEQYF. The genes are TRBV27 and TRBJ2-7, with D hard to call. Germline CDR1 is MNHEY and CDR2 is SMNVEV (reference sequence). The CDR3 consists of 13 residues. The germline V and J ends were trimmed by 9 bases and 5 bases, with 17 bases remaining between them.

The CDR3 is CASSLALASSTDTQYF. In nucleotides, the CDR3 is TGTGCCAGCAGCTTAGCCCTGGCCTCTAGCACAGATACGCAGTATTTT. J is TRBJ2-3 and V is TRBV7-2, with D uncertain. The CDR3 has 16 amino acids. Trimming removed 0 bases from V and 0 bases from J, with 10 bases in between. From germline, CDR1 is SGHTA and CDR2 FQGNSA.

The rearrangement uses TRBV7-2 and TRBJ1-5; 8 bases align to TRBD1. V was clipped by 4 bases and J by 7 bases; unmatched bases: 6. Germline V lookup: CDR1 SGHTA, CDR2 FQGNSA. CDR3 length equals 14 residues. CDR3 region: CASSSDRGSQPQHF. The CDR3 DNA reads as TGTGCCAGCAGCTCCGACAGGGGAAGCCAGCCCCAGCATTTT.

This clone counts as medium-sized. The rearrangement joins TRBV19 to TRBJ1-3, with no clear D. This CDR3 is built from 14 residues. Trimming shortened V by 3 bases and J by 1 base, and 7 bases separated the two germline ends. Germline-derived CDR1 and CDR2 are LNHDA and SQIVND (reference sequence). The CDR3 loop is CASSMEISGNTIYF. The CDR3, as DNA: TGTGCCAGTAGTATGGAGATTTCTGGAAACACCATATATTTT.

The CDR3 DNA reads as TGTGCCAGCAGGGACAGGGGTGCTCCAAATAACTATGGCTACACCTTC. It is translated as CASRDRGAPNNYGYTF. The rearrangement links TRBV2 to TRBJ1-2; 9 bases map to TRBD1. The J segment lost 1 base and the V segment lost 6 bases, leaving 9 bases of the junction unmatched. The CDR3 has 16 amino acids. Germline values: CDR1 SNHLY, CDR2 FYNNEI.

The J gene is TRBJ2-5, the V gene TRBV7-2; TRBD1 is a possible D gene (5 bases). The germline CDR1 and CDR2 sequences are SGHTA and FQGNSA. Trimming pared 6 bases from V and 2 bases from J, leaving 7 bases between. This CDR3 has 12 residues. The DNA of the CDR3 is TGTGCCAGCAGAGGGGCTCAAGAGACCCAGTACTTC. Its translation: CASRGAQETQYF.

The chain joins TRBV6-1 to TRBJ1-2, with D maybe TRBD1 (5 bases). This CDR3 comprises 11 residues. The V gene's germline CDR1 is MNHNS and CDR2 SASEGT. V lost 7 bases, J lost 10 bases, and 13 bases lay in between. The CDR3 region has the DNA TGTGCCAGCACGGCAGGGTTGGACTACACCTTC. This codes for CASTAGLDYTF.

This clone occurred once. The chain couples TRBV4-2 to TRBJ2-5; tentative D call: TRBD1 (6 bases). TRBJ2-7 explains the end of the DNA better; the J call may be wrong. The CDR3 length is 14 residues. The germline gives CDR1 LGHNA, CDR2 YNFKEQ. The CDR3 nucleotides read TGTGCCAGCAGCCCGTCCCGCAGGGGCCACGAGCAGTACTTC. Encoded protein: CASSPSRRGHEQYF.

This clone was seen only once. The J gene is TRBJ1-1, the V gene TRBV19; 10 nucleotides line up with TRBD1. Germline V gives CDR1 LNHDA, CDR2 SQIVND (reference sequence). The CDR3 covers 17 residues. V shed 4 bases, J shed 0 bases, and the junction held 8 bases outside the gene matches. The DNA for the CDR3 is TGTGCCAGTAGTACGGACAGGGGGTTCCTATTGAACACTGAAGCTTTCTTT. Residues: CASSTDRGFLLNTEAFF. The full variable domain, completed using reference TRBV19 and TRBJ1-1, is DGGITQSPKYLFRKEGQNVTLSCEQNLNHDAMYWYRQDPGQGLRLIYYSQIVNDFQKGDIAEGYSVSREKKESFPLTVTSAQKNPTAFYLCASSTDRGFLLNTEAFFGQGTRLTVV.

V and J are TRBV5-1 and TRBJ2-2, with 13 bases fitting TRBD2. The V segment lost 6 bases and the J segment 2 bases; nucleotides outside the gene matches: 4. The CDR3 runs 16 residues. Germline CDR1 reads SGHRS; CDR2 reads YFSETQ. Written as DNA, the CDR3 is TGCGCCAGCACGAGGACTAGCGGGGGCAACACCGGGGAGCTGTTTTTT. Protein sequence: CASTRTSGGNTGELFF.